The 21 T cell receptor beta chains listed next were all sequenced from one sample in a study of blood T cell repertoires in COVID-19. Sequencing used immunoSEQ multiplex PCR; TCRdb keeps in-frame clones, though not all of them. The data contain fewer than 500,000 clones, 81% of them singletons. Sequenced sample: peripheral blood. These receptors came from a human donor with acute or convalescent COVID-19. The donor label of this sample is uncertain.

The CDR3 is CASSIMRTEAFF. The CDR3, as DNA: TGTGCCAGCAGTATCATGAGAACTGAAGCTTTCTTT. The chain carries TRBV2 and TRBJ1-1; no definite D call. Germline CDR1 reads SNHLY; CDR2 reads FYNNEI. Trimming took 5 bases from V and 5 from J, leaving 9 bases between them. CDR3 size: 12 residues.

Points on this clone: Sequence at one end of the junction differs from germline and may be a read error. The rearrangement links TRBV6-4 to TRBJ1-3; D is perhaps TRBD1 (5 bases). The CDR3 sequence is 13 residues long. The germline V gene has CDR1 MRHNA and CDR2 SNTAGT. The CDR3 is CVPQGHTGNTIYF. As DNA, the CDR3 is TGCGTACCTCAGGGCCATACTGGAAACACCATATATTTT.

V is TRBV3-1 (or the pseudogene TRBV3-2) and J is TRBJ2-5; 7 bases match TRBD2. The CDR3 is 16 residues long. Germline V gene lookup returns CDR1 LGHDT and CDR2 YNNKEL (reference sequence). Germline trimming cut 0 bases from V and 5 bases from J; bases unmatched to any gene: 9. The CDR3 sequence is CASSQELWEGWETQYF. As DNA, the CDR3 is TGTGCCAGCAGCCAAGAATTGTGGGAGGGTTGGGAGACCCAGTACTTC.

This chain uses TRBV24-1 with TRBJ2-3, with 12 bases aligning to TRBD2. CDR1 KGHDR and CDR2 SFDVKD come from the germline V gene. V lost 4 bases and J lost 0; bases outside the gene matches: 7. CDR3 length equals 18 residues. The CDR3 loop is CATSDAPGTSGSTDTQYF. Written as DNA, the CDR3 is TGTGCCACCAGTGACGCCCCCGGGACTAGCGGGAGCACAGATACGCAGTATTTT.

V and J are TRBV28 and TRBJ1-5, with a possible D match to TRBD1 (5 bases). The CDR3 covers 14 residues. Trimming removed 5 bases from V and 3 bases from J, with 11 bases in between. Germline V lookup: CDR1 MDHEN, CDR2 SYDVKM. The CDR3 loop is CASSAQVINQPQHF. The CDR3, as DNA: TGTGCCAGCAGTGCACAGGTTATCAATCAGCCCCAGCATTTT.

This rearrangement joins TRBV14 to TRBJ1-6; 7 bases match TRBD1. The junction had 12 bases not matched to a gene; V was cut back by 3 bases and J by 7 bases. Per the germline V gene, CDR1 is SGHDN and CDR2 is FVKESK. The CDR3 extends over 17 amino acids. The CDR3 loop is CASSHLRQGVGNSPLHF. In DNA, the CDR3 is TGTGCCAGCAGCCATCTCCGACAGGGAGTAGGGAATTCACCCCTCCACTTT.

The chain links TRBV5-1 to TRBJ2-5; the match to TRBD2 covers 10 bases. The CDR3 is made up of 15 amino acids. Germline trimming cut 1 base from V and 7 bases from J; bases unmatched to any gene: 7. CDR1 and CDR2 from the germline V gene are SGHRS and YFSETQ. The CDR3 coding sequence is TGCGCCAGCAGCTTGCTGCTAGCGGGAGATGGGACCCAGTACTTC. It is translated as CASSLLLAGDGTQYF.

This rearrangement joins TRBV28 to TRBJ2-7; TRBD2 matches at 9 bases. The germline V gene encodes CDR1 MDHEN and CDR2 SYDVKM. V shed 7 bases and J 3 bases; nucleotides not matched to a gene: 7. The CDR3 is 14 residues long. The CDR3 DNA reads TGTGCCAGCACCGTACTAGCGGGCCGCTACGAGCAGTACTTC. It yields the protein CASTVLAGRYEQYF.

The chain uses TRBV7-9 and TRBJ1-6, with 7 bases matching TRBD1. Germline-derived CDR1 and CDR2 are SEHNR and FQNEAQ (reference sequence). The length of the CDR3 is 17 residues. V gave up 1 base and J gave up 5 bases; unmatched junction bases: 8. CDR3: CASSLVTRTGDNSPLHF. The CDR3 DNA sequence: TGTGCCAGCAGCTTAGTTACCCGGACAGGCGATAATTCACCCCTCCACTTT.

The gene calls are TRBV5-4 and TRBJ2-1; D uncertain. CDR3 size: 15 residues. Looked up from germline, CDR1 is SGHNT and CDR2 is YYREEE (reference sequence). Trimming stripped 0 bases from V and 0 bases from J, with 7 bases between. The CDR3 DNA is TGTGCCAGCAGCTTGGTTAAGAGCTCCTACAATGAGCAGTTCTTC. Its translation is CASSLVKSSYNEQFF.

This chain links TRBV3-1 (or the pseudogene TRBV3-2) with TRBJ1-2; no firm D call. V shed 5 bases and J shed 4 bases, with 8 bases lying between them. CDR1 is LGHDT and CDR2 is YNNKEL in the germline V gene (reference sequence). This CDR3 is built from 12 residues. As DNA, the CDR3 is TGTGCCAGCAGCACGCGTGGCTATGGCTACACCTTC. Translating gives CASSTRGYGYTF.

This clone was found a few times. The V and J genes are TRBV5-5 and TRBJ1-1; D perhaps matches TRBD1 (6 bases). In germline, CDR1 is SGHKS, CDR2 YYEKEE (reference sequence). The CDR3 sequence is 13 residues long. The V gene lost 4 bases and the J gene lost 3 bases, with 10 bases spanning the gap. CDR3 nucleotide sequence: TGTGCCAGCAGCATCGAGGGGGACACTGAAGCTTTCTTT. As protein: CASSIEGDTEAFF.

The gene calls are TRBV27 and TRBJ2-7; D is unresolved. Germline V lookup: CDR1 MNHEY, CDR2 SMNVEV (reference sequence). V lost 6 bases, J lost 2 bases, and 8 bases lay in between. This CDR3 contains 12 residues. The DNA of the CDR3 is TGTGCCAGCAGACAGCACCCCTACGAGCAGTACTTC. Its translation: CASRQHPYEQYF.

The chain links TRBV3-1 (or the pseudogene TRBV3-2) to TRBJ2-7; D is undetermined. CDR1 LGHDT and CDR2 YNNKEL come from the germline V gene (reference sequence). This CDR3 is 13 amino acids long. The ends were cut back, 4 bases at V and 1 base at J, with 8 bases in the middle. The chain's CDR3 is CASSRWSSYEQYF. The DNA of the CDR3 is TGTGCCAGCAGCCGCTGGAGTTCCTACGAGCAGTACTTC.

Note on this clone: Other DNA sequences in this specimen translate into the identical CDR3. This chain uses TRBV3-1 (or the pseudogene TRBV3-2) with TRBJ1-1, with 8 bases lining up with TRBD1. V trimming: 4 bases; J trimming: 2 bases; junction bases outside the gene matches: 6. This CDR3 comprises 15 residues. Germline values: CDR1 LGHDT, CDR2 YNNKEL (reference sequence). The DNA of the CDR3 is TGTGCCAGCAGCCGAGGGACAGGTGCCAACACTGAAGCTTTCTTT. This sequence encodes CASSRGTGANTEAFF.

V usage is TRBV30 and J usage is TRBJ1-1; TRBD1 aligns across 8 bases. The CDR3 spans 12 residues. Germline V gives CDR1 GTSNPN, CDR2 SVGIG (reference sequence). V lost 0 bases, J lost 11 bases, and 5 bases stayed unmatched. The CDR3 nucleotides are TGTGCCTGGAGTGTAGGACAGGGCCCCGCTTTCTTT. This gives the protein CAWSVGQGPAFF.

This clone was observed at least ten times. The rearrangement joins TRBV6-1 to TRBJ1-1; D is unresolved. V lost 1 base to trimming and J lost 3 bases, with 9 bases between them. Germline V gene data show CDR1 as MNHNS and CDR2 as SASEGT. The CDR3 covers 14 residues. The CDR3, as DNA: TGTGCCAGCAGTGAAGTCCGAGCGGACACTGAAGCTTTCTTT. Protein: CASSEVRADTEAFF.

The chain has TRBV7-9 and TRBJ2-1; 8 positions match TRBD2. Germline trimming cut 5 bases from V and 7 bases from J; bases unmatched to any gene: 7. Germline CDR1 SEHNR, CDR2 FQNEAQ (reference sequence). CDR3 length: 14 residues. The CDR3, as DNA: TGTGCCAGCAGCCCCGACAGCGGGGGAAATGAGCAGTTCTTC. This translates into CASSPDSGGNEQFF.

The chain carries TRBV30 and TRBJ2-2; perhaps TRBD2 as D (5 bases). CDR1 and CDR2 from the germline V gene are GTSNPN and SVGIG (reference sequence). The CDR3 sequence is 15 residues long. Trimming took off 4 bases at V and 0 bases at J, with 12 bases between the two ends. The CDR3 coding sequence is TGTGCCTGGACTTACGGGCGGGCGAACACCGGGGAGCTGTTTTTT. This codes for CAWTYGRANTGELFF.

The CDR3 DNA follows: TGTGCCAGTAGATGGAGGACAGATAATTCACCCCTCCACTTT. Residues: CASRWRTDNSPLHF. The rearrangement links TRBV19 to TRBJ1-6; weak D call: TRBD1 (6 bases). Germline-derived CDR1 and CDR2 are LNHDA and SQIVND (reference sequence). The length of the CDR3 is 14 residues. V was cut by 6 bases and J by 5 bases, with 11 bases left in between. The full variable domain, in which reference TRBV19 and TRBJ1-6 provide the parts outside the CDR3, is DGGITQSPKYLFRKEGQNVTLSCEQNLNHDAMYWYRQDPGQGLRLIYYSQIVNDFQKGDIAEGYSVSREKKESFPLTVTSAQKNPTAFYLCASRWRTDNSPLHFGNGTRLTVT.

This chain links TRBV18 with TRBJ1-1, with D perhaps TRBD1 (5 bases). The CDR3 is 16 amino acids. The germline V gene encodes CDR1 KGHSH and CDR2 LQKENI. Deletions cut 3 bases from V and 6 bases from J, with 20 bases between. The CDR3, as DNA: TGTGCCAGCTCACCCCCGGGCACGGGCGGGACGGCTGAAGCTTTCTTT. Translating it yields CASSPPGTGGTAEAFF. Using reference TRBV18 and TRBJ1-1 for the parts outside the CDR3, the full variable domain is NAGVMQNPRHLVRRRGQEARLRCSPMKGHSHVYWYRQLPEEGLKFMVYLQKENIIDESGMPKERFSAEFPKEGPSILRIQQVVRGDSAAYFCASSPPGTGGTAEAFFGQGTRLTVV.